Each of the 18 T cell receptor beta chains below was sequenced from the same sample in a study of T cells after yellow fever vaccination. TCRdb re-analysed the 5' RACE reads in MiXCR, keeping a single row per CDR3 protein. Among approximately 300,000 distinct CDR3 sequences listed, roughly 10% were seen once. Sequenced here: CD4+ T cells sorted from PBMCs, sampled 45 days after the yellow fever booster vaccination. These receptors originate from a young man who received the YFV17D yellow fever vaccine.

This clonotype has just a few counts. The chain has TRBV5-1 and TRBJ1-4; D remains unclear. This CDR3 is built from 15 residues. From germline, CDR1 is SGHRS and CDR2 YFSETQ. V was cut by 4 bases and J by 0 bases, with 10 bases left in between. DNA of the CDR3: TGCGCCAGCAGCCCTCAGGCTGCAACTAATGAAAAACTGTTTTTT. Amino acids: CASSPQAATNEKLFF.

V and J are TRBV7-9 and TRBJ1-2; D may be TRBD1 (6 bases). Per the germline V gene, CDR1 is SEHNR and CDR2 is FQNEAQ (reference sequence). Trimming stripped 2 bases from V and 8 bases from J, with 12 bases between. The CDR3 contains 13 residues. DNA for the CDR3: TGTGCCAGCAGCTTATACAGGGACGAGGGCTACACCTTC. Amino acid sequence: CASSLYRDEGYTF.

This clonotype was recorded a few times. The chain combines TRBV20-1 with TRBJ2-7; unclear D gene. The V gene lost 2 bases and the J gene lost 3 bases, with 8 bases spanning the gap. The CDR3 consists of 12 residues. Germline V lookup: CDR1 DFQATT, CDR2 SNEGSKA (reference sequence). The CDR3 spells CSARRRNYEQYF. The CDR3 DNA sequence: TGCAGTGCTAGACGGAGAAACTACGAGCAGTACTTC.

This clonotype was observed a few times. This rearrangement joins TRBV12-3 or TRBV12-4 to TRBJ1-1; D is undetermined. Deletions cut 6 bases from V and 3 bases from J, with 11 bases between. The CDR3 loop spans 13 amino acids. The CDR3 protein is CASRRVGYTEAFF. DNA for the CDR3: TGTGCCAGCAGACGGGTGGGATACACTGAAGCTTTCTTT.

V gene TRBV2 combines with J gene TRBJ1-1; D is unresolved. V was cut by 1 base and J by 5 bases, with 5 bases left in between. Germline V lookup: CDR1 SNHLY, CDR2 FYNNEI. The CDR3 consists of 12 residues. CDR3 nucleotides: TGTGCCAGCAGTGAAGGGGTGACTGAAGCTTTCTTT. Translating it yields CASSEGVTEAFF.

In this sample, this clonotype turned up a few times. The rearrangement uses TRBV7-9 and TRBJ2-5; D remains ambiguous. Germline loops: CDR1 SEHNR, CDR2 FQNEAQ (reference sequence). This CDR3 has 12 amino acids. The germline V and J ends were trimmed by 8 bases and 5 bases, with 12 bases remaining between them. In nucleotides, the CDR3 is TGTGCCAGCGGCATGCAGGTGGAGACCCAGTACTTC. This codes for CASGMQVETQYF.

There are a few counts of this clonotype. V is TRBV12-3 or TRBV12-4 and J is TRBJ2-1, with D perhaps matching TRBD2 (6 bases). Trimming removed 6 bases at V and 4 bases at J, with 16 bases between. The CDR3 is made up of 15 amino acids. The CDR3 sequence: CASSPRLGDYNEQFF. CDR3 nucleotide sequence: TGTGCCAGCAGCCCACGACTAGGGGATTACAATGAGCAGTTCTTC.

This clonotype was detected a few times. The chain has TRBV3-1 and TRBJ2-1; D is uncertain. Germline CDR1 LGHDT, CDR2 YNNKEL (reference sequence). Between the trimmed V and J ends, which lost 2 bases and 6 bases, there was a span of 8 bases. The CDR3 runs to 13 residues. CDR3 amino acids: CASSQTARNEQFF. CDR3 bases: TGTGCCAGCAGCCAAACGGCACGCAATGAGCAGTTCTTC.

This clonotype was seen many times. J is TRBJ2-7 and V is TRBV12-3 or TRBV12-4, with TRBD1 matching over 8 bases. There are 12 residues in the CDR3. Trimming took 7 bases from V and 2 from J; bases not matched to a gene: 1. CDR3 coding DNA: TGTGCCAGCAAGGGACAGGCCTACGAGCAGTACTTC. It yields the protein CASKGQAYEQYF.

The table lists this clonotype with many counts. The CDR3 loop is CASRGRGYNEQFF. The CDR3 nucleotides are TGTGCCAGTAGGGGCCGAGGTTACAATGAGCAGTTCTTC. This chain uses TRBV19 with TRBJ2-1; D is uncertain. Germline V CDR1 and CDR2: LNHDA, SQIVND (reference sequence). V gave up 6 bases and J gave up 4 bases, with 10 bases separating them. The CDR3 totals 13 residues.

This clonotype was found many times. The V call is TRBV4-1, the J call TRBJ2-7; 8 bases align to TRBD1. The germline gives CDR1 MGHRA, CDR2 YSYEKL. Unmatched junction bases numbered 11, after V lost 1 base and J lost 0 bases. The CDR3 length is 18 residues. DNA for the CDR3: TGCGCCAGCAGCCAAGCGGTCGGGACAGGTTTGTTCTCCTACGAGCAGTACTTC. As protein: CASSQAVGTGLFSYEQYF.

The V gene is TRBV11-2, the J gene TRBJ2-2; 9 bases align to TRBD1. The CDR3 has 16 residues. V shed 5 bases, J shed 7 bases, and the junction held 11 bases outside the gene matches. Per the germline V gene, CDR1 is SGHAT and CDR2 is FQNNGV. In DNA, the CDR3 is TGTGCCAGCAGCAGAGGGACAGGGAATGGGGTCGGGGAGCTGTTTTTT. Its protein product is CASSRGTGNGVGELFF.

The chain is built from TRBV19 and TRBJ2-1; D possibly corresponds to TRBD2 (5 bases). Germline V gives CDR1 LNHDA, CDR2 SQIVND (reference sequence). This CDR3 is 16 amino acids long. V lost 1 base and J 1 base, leaving 11 bases between the germline ends. In DNA, the CDR3 is TGTGCCAGTAGTATAGCCCAGCGGAGATCCTACAATGAGCAGTTCTTC. Protein product: CASSIAQRRSYNEQFF.

This clonotype was picked up a small number of times. The chain uses TRBV2 and TRBJ2-7; TRBD1 matches 7 bases. V was pared by 7 bases and J by 3 bases, with 3 bases of the junction left unmatched. The CDR3 is 12 amino acids. The germline CDR1 and CDR2 sequences are SNHLY and FYNNEI. This CDR3 reads CASKRTGYEQYV. The CDR3 bases are TGTGCCAGCAAAAGGACAGGCTACGAGCAGTACGTC.

The V gene is TRBV7-2, the J gene TRBJ2-4; weak D call: TRBD1 (7 bases). Germline V gene lookup returns CDR1 SGHTA and CDR2 FQGNSA. Trimming shortened V by 2 bases and J by 9 bases, and 14 bases separated the two germline ends. CDR3 length: 14 amino acids. CDR3 in DNA: TGTGCCAGCAGCTTAAACCAGGGGGGTGGCATTCAGTACTTC. Translation: CASSLNQGGGIQYF.

In its sample, this clonotype was seen a few times. This chain connects TRBV20-1 to TRBJ2-3; no reliable D call. Trimming pared 0 bases from V and 3 bases from J, leaving 10 bases between. This CDR3 comprises 14 residues. Germline CDR1 DFQATT, CDR2 SNEGSKA (reference sequence). For the CDR3, the DNA is TGCAGTGCTAGAGATATTCAGAGGACAGATACGCAGTATTTT. Its protein product is CSARDIQRTDTQYF.

There are a few counts of this clonotype. The V gene is TRBV4-1, the J gene TRBJ2-5; 10 bases are shared with TRBD2. Germline loops: CDR1 MGHRA, CDR2 YSYEKL. Unmatched junction bases numbered 12, after V lost 0 bases and J lost 5 bases. The CDR3 has 18 residues. The CDR3 nucleotides read TGCGCCAGCAGCCAAGAATCCCCAGCGGGGGGGTTCGGTGAGACCCAGTACTTC. It yields the protein CASSQESPAGGFGETQYF.

This clonotype occurred a few times. This chain links TRBV28 with TRBJ2-1; possible D gene TRBD2, 5 bases. The V and J ends lost 4 bases and 8 bases respectively, with 18 bases between them. The CDR3 runs 15 residues. Germline loops: CDR1 MDHEN, CDR2 SYDVKM. The DNA of the CDR3 is TGTGCCAGCAGTTATCAGGACCGTTGGGGAGATGAGCAGTTCTTC. This translates into CASSYQDRWGDEQFF.